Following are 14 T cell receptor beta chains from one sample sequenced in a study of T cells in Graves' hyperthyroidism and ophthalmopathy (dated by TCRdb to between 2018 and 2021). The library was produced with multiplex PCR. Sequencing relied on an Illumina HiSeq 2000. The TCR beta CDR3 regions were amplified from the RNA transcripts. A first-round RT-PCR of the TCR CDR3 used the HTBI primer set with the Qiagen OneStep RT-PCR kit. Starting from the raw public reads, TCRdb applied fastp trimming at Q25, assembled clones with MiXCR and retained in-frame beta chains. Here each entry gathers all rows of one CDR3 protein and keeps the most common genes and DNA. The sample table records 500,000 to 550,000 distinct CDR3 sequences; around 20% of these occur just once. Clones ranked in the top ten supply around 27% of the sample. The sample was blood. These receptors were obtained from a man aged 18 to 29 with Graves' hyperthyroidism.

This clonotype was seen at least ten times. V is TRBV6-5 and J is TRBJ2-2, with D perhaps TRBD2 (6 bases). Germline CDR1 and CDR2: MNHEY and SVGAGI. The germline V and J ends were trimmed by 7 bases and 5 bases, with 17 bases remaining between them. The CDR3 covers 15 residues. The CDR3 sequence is CASTPARGGTGELFF. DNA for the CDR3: TGTGCCAGCACCCCGGCGCGGGGTGGGACCGGGGAGCTGTTTTTT.

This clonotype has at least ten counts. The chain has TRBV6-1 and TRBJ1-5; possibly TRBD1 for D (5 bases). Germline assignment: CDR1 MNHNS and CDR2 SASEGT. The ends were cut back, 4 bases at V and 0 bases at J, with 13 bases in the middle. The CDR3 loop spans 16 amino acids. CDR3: CASSAGTQYSNQPQHF. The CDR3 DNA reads TGTGCCAGCAGTGCCGGGACCCAGTATAGCAATCAGCCCCAGCATTTT.

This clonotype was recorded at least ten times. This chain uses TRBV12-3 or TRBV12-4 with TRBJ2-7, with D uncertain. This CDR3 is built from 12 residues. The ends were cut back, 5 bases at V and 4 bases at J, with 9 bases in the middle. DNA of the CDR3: TGTGCCAGCAGTCGCCAGGCGTACGAGCAGTACTTC. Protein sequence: CASSRQAYEQYF.

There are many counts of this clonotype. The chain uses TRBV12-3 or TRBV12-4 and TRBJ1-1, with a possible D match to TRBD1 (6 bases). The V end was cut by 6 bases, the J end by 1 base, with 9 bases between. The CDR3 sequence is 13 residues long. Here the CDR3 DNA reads TGTGCCAGCAGGGTGACAGGGAACACTGAAGCTTTCTTT. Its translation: CASRVTGNTEAFF.

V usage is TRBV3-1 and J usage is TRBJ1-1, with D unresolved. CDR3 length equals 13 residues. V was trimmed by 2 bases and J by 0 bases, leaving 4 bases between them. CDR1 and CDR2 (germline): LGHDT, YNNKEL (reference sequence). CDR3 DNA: TGTGCCAGCAGCCAAAGTGTGAACACTGAAGCTTTCTTT. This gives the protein CASSQSVNTEAFF. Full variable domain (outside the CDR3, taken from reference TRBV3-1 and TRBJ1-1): DTAVSQTPKYLVTQMGNDKSIKCEQNLGHDTMYWYKQDSKKFLKIMFSYNNKELIINETVPNRFSPKSPDKAHLNLHINSLELGDSAVYFCASSQSVNTEAFFGQGTRLTVV.

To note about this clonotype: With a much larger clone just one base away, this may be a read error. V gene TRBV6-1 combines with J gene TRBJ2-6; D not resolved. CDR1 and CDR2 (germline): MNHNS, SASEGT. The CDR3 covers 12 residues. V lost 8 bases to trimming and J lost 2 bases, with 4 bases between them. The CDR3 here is CASGAGANVLTF. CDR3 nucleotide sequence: TGTGCCAGCGGGGCTGGGGCCAACGTCCTGACTTTC.

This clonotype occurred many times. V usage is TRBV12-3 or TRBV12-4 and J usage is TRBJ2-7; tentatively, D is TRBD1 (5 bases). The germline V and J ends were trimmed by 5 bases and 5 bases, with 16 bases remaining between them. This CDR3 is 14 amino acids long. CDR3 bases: TGTGCCAGCAGTCTCCTCCTCCAGGGCGACGAGCAGTACTTC. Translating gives CASSLLLQGDEQYF.

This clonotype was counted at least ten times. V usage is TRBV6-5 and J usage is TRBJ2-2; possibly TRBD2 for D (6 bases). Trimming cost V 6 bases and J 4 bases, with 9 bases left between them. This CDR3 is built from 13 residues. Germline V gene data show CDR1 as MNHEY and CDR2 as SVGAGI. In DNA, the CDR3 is TGTGCCAGCAGCCGGGACTTCACCGGGGAGCTGTTTTTT. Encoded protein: CASSRDFTGELFF.

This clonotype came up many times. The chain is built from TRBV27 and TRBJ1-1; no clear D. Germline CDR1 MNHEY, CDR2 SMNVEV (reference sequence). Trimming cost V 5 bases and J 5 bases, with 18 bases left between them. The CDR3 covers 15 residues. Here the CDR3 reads CASSTDWKGRTEAFF. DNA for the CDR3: TGTGCCAGCAGTACAGATTGGAAAGGAAGAACTGAAGCTTTCTTT.

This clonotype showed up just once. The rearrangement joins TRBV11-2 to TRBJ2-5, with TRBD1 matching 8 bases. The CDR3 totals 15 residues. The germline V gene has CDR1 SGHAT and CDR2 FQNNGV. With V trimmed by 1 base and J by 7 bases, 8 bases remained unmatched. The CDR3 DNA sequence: TGTGCCAGCAGCTTAGGAGGACAGGGTGTCGGGACCCAGTACTTC. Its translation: CASSLGGQGVGTQYF.

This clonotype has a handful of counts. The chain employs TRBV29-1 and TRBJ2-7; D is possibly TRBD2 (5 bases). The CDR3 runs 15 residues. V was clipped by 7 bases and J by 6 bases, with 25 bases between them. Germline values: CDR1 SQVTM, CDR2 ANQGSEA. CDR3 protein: CSAKEPTPAGGEQYF. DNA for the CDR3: TGCAGCGCGAAAGAACCGACCCCGGCCGGAGGCGAGCAGTACTTC.

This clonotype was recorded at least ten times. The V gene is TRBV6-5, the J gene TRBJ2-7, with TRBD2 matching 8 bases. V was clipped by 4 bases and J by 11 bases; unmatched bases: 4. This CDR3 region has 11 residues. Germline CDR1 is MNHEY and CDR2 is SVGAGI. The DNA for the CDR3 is TGTGCCAGCAGTTCCCCCGGGGGGGAGTACTTC. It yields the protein CASSSPGGEYF.

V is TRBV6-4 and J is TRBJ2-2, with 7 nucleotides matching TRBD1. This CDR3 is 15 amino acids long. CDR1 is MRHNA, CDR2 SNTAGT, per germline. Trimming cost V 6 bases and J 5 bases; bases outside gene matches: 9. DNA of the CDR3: TGTGCCAGCAGGGGAATACAGGGGACAACCGGGGAGCTGTTTTTT. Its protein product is CASRGIQGTTGELFF.

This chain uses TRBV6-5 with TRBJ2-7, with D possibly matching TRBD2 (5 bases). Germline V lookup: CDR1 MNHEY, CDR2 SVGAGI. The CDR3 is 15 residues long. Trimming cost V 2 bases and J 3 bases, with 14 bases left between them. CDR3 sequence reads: CASSYTAALFYEQYF. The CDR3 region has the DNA TGTGCCAGCAGTTACACAGCGGCACTCTTCTACGAGCAGTACTTC.